The rows below give T cell receptor beta chains drawn from one sample of a study of T cell responses to AZD1222 COVID-19 vaccine. The assay was immunoSEQ multiplex PCR, and TCRdb's table has in-frame clones only and misses some. Of roughly 200,000 clones listed, 90% to 95% are singletons. Sample: peripheral blood, taken 28 days after the second AZD1222 dose. Source of these receptors: an adult who received the AZD1222 COVID-19 vaccine. CDR3s include the opening cysteine and the closing phenylalanine or tryptophan. Each record gives: J gene, clone size, D gene, V gene, CDR3 protein, CDR3 DNA. D genes are given only for firm matches. Some rows have no size entry. The others give once, few or many, or a class for an expanded clone.

TRBJ2-7,.,TRBD1,TRBV5-4,CASSSTLTGQGMAREQYF,TGTGCCAGCAGCTCCACCTTGACAGGGCAGGGTATGGCTCGCGAGCAGTACTTC
TRBJ1-1,.,.,TRBV11-1,CASSLITQWGGTEAFF,TGTGCCAGCAGCTTAATAACCCAATGGGGTGGCACTGAAGCTTTCTTT
TRBJ2-7,.,.,TRBV25-1,CASSGGQSWTYEQYF,TGTGCCAGCAGCGGGGGACAGTCCTGGACCTACGAGCAGTACTTC
TRBJ1-1,many,.,TRBV15,CATGQIDTEAFF,TGTGCCACCGGCCAAATAGACACTGAAGCTTTCTTT
TRBJ1-6,.,.,TRBV5-6,CASSSPDRVNSPLHF,TGTGCCAGCAGCTCTCCGGACAGAGTTAATTCACCCCTCCACTTT
TRBJ1-4,.,.,TRBV11-3,CASSSSRTGDEKLFF,TGTGCCAGCAGCTCATCGAGGACGGGGGATGAAAAACTGTTTTTT
TRBJ1-3,.,.,TRBV7-8,CASSQRSNSGNTIYF,TGTGCCAGCAGCCAACGGTCAAACTCTGGAAACACCATATATTTT
TRBJ2-3,.,.,TRBV6-5,CASRSSAKGDTQYF,TGTGCCAGCCGATCTAGCGCTAAGGGAGATACGCAGTATTTT
TRBJ1-2,.,.,TRBV27,CASSFAGQGYTF,TGTGCCAGCAGTTTCGCAGGGCAGGGCTACACCTTC
TRBJ2-7,once,TRBD2,TRBV4-2,CASSQGDGLAEPRTYEQYF,TGTGCCAGCAGCCAAGGGGATGGACTAGCGGAGCCAAGAACCTACGAGCAGTACTTC
TRBJ1-2,.,TRBD1,TRBV19,CASSSLTGPYGYTF,TGTGCCAGTAGTTCCCTGACAGGGCCCTATGGCTACACCTTC
TRBJ1-1,.,.,TRBV5-6,CASSPIGATEAFF,TGTGCCAGCAGCCCCATAGGGGCGACTGAAGCTTTCTTT
TRBJ2-7,.,.,TRBV6-5,CASSYSRQSSYEQYF,TGTGCCAGCAGTTACTCGAGACAAAGCTCCTACGAGCAGTACTTC
TRBJ1-5,.,.,TRBV27,CASRVYHESNQPQHF,TGTGCCAGCAGAGTTTACCACGAGAGCAATCAGCCCCAGCATTTT
TRBJ2-7,.,.,TRBV27,CASSLGLSYEQYF,TGTGCCAGCAGTTTAGGGCTAAGCTACGAGCAGTACTTC
TRBJ1-1,.,.,TRBV30,CAWSTGTAWTEAFF,TGTGCCTGGAGTACTGGGACGGCCTGGACTGAAGCTTTCTTT
TRBJ1-1,.,.,TRBV5-1,CASSLVGETEAFF,TGCGCCAGCAGCTTGGTGGGAGAGACTGAAGCTTTCTTT
TRBJ1-2,.,.,TRBV5-1,CASSLERNYGYTF,TGCGCCAGCAGCTTGGAGAGGAACTATGGCTACACCTTC
TRBJ2-7,many,TRBD1,TRBV7-2,CASSFQPGQVSYEQYF,TGTGCCAGCAGCTTCCAGCCGGGACAGGTGTCCTACGAGCAGTACTTC
TRBJ2-3,.,.,TRBV10-2,CASSDRGTGTDTQYF,TGCGCCAGCAGTGATCGCGGGACGGGCACAGATACGCAGTATTTT
TRBJ1-5,.,.,TRBV4-1,CASSQDPHSNQPQHF,TGCGCCAGCAGCCAAGATCCTCACAGCAATCAGCCCCAGCATTTT
TRBJ1-1,.,.,TRBV3-1/TRBV3-2,CASSKIQGNTEAFF,TGTGCCAGCAGCAAAATACAGGGGAACACTGAAGCTTTCTTT
TRBJ1-2,.,.,TRBV28,CASSLSGVPHGYTF,TGTGCCAGCAGTTTAAGCGGGGTGCCTCACGGCTACACCTTC
TRBJ2-7,.,TRBD2,TRBV28,CASSRVGGYEQYF,TGTGCCAGCAGCCGAGTCGGGGGGTACGAGCAGTACTTC
TRBJ2-7,.,TRBD2,TRBV5-4,CASSTGLGPYEQYF,TGTGCCAGCAGCACCGGACTAGGCCCCTACGAGCAGTACTTC
TRBJ1-5,.,TRBD1,TRBV7-2,CASSLAGGDNQPQHF,TGTGCCAGCAGCTTAGCAGGGGGCGATAATCAGCCCCAGCATTTT
TRBJ2-7,.,.,TRBV7-7,CASSLGGEVGEQYF,TGTGCTAGCAGCTTAGGAGGGGAGGTCGGCGAGCAGTACTTC
TRBJ1-2,.,.,TRBV6-2/TRBV6-3,CASSLVRGEANYGYTF,TGTGCCAGCAGTTTGGTCCGCGGAGAAGCTAACTATGGCTACACCTTC
TRBJ1-5,.,.,TRBV12-3/TRBV12-4,CASRNGNQPQHF,TGTGCCAGCAGGAATGGTAATCAGCCCCAGCATTTT
TRBJ1-2,.,TRBD1,TRBV5-8,CASSLDRGGIGYTF,TGTGCCAGCAGCTTGGACAGGGGTGGTATAGGCTACACCTTC
TRBJ2-5,.,TRBD2,TRBV28,CASSLGGGRSEETQYF,TGTGCCAGCAGTTTAGGCGGCGGGAGGTCGGAAGAGACCCAGTACTTC
TRBJ1-2,.,.,TRBV6-6,CASSYVIGGGYTF,TGTGCCAGCAGTTACGTTATTGGCGGTGGCTACACCTTC
TRBJ2-7,.,TRBD1,TRBV4-3,CASSRIRDRDYEQYF,TGCGCCAGCAGCCGCATCCGGGACAGGGACTACGAGCAGTACTTC
TRBJ2-5,.,TRBD2,TRBV18,CASSSLAGEETQYF,TGTGCCAGCTCATCCTTAGCGGGAGAAGAGACCCAGTACTTC
TRBJ2-4,.,.,TRBV11-2,CASSSADLPAGNIQYF,TGTGCCAGCAGCTCCGCAGACCTCCCCGCGGGGAACATTCAGTACTTC